The text below deals with one T cell receptor beta chain. This clonotype was counted at least ten times. Its antigen target is currently unknown. Base quality data are lacking; no much larger clone is found one base away. A patient counted as having stable Graves' hyperthyroidism if no progression to ophthalmopathy occurred over 18 months of follow-up. Hyperthyroidism patients were aged 18 to 65 years and newly diagnosed, with disease duration of less than 2 months. Patients with uncontrolled infections, other autoimmune diseases, pregnancy or lactation were excluded. Diagnoses were established on the basis of clinical symptoms, serum thyroxine and TRAb, thyroid ultrasound, and orbital computed tomography. PBMCs were isolated from 10 ml of fresh peripheral blood by Ficoll-Paque density gradient centrifugation. Trizol reagent was used to extract total RNA, and RNA quality was then checked on an Agilent 2100 Bioanalyzer.

This sample is part of a study of T cells in Graves' hyperthyroidism and ophthalmopathy (dated by TCRdb to the late 2010s). Background on the whole study: Peripheral blood was collected at initial diagnosis, before any treatment. A discovery cohort of about 96 patients, 43 with Graves' ophthalmopathy and 55 to 60 with stable Graves' hyperthyroidism, was used to find distinguishing TCR V-J signatures. According to the paper, TCR Vbeta CDR3 sequencing was carried out on roughly 130 peripheral blood samples, which came from some 41 ophthalmopathy, under 85 hyperthyroidism and about 17 progressor patients. An independent validation cohort of around 19 hyperthyroidism patients and some 15 patients who later progressed to ophthalmopathy tested prospective prediction of ophthalmopathy. Thyroid tissue and blood T-cell repertoires from several Graves' hyperthyroidism patients were also compared in the study. After sampling, hyperthyroidism patients received methimazole starting at 30 mg daily, and ophthalmopathy patients received high-dose intravenous methylprednisolone. For training and testing, the 100 patients in the discovery cohort were randomly divided in a 7:3 ratio.

Amplification of TCR beta CDR3 regions was carried out from RNA transcripts. The TCR CDR3 was subjected to a first round of RT-PCR using the HTBI primer set and the Qiagen OneStep RT-PCR kit. Libraries were constructed in a second round of multiplex PCR, after which size selection and purification were carried out. Paired-end sequencing of the libraries was performed with 100 bp reads on an Illumina HiSeq2000. For the original study's pipeline: SOAPnuke was used to process the raw data, removing reads that contained adapters or uncalled bases, had a mean Phred below 15, or lacked an exact match to the constant primer or identifier. COPE v1.2.5 was used to merge high-quality paired reads, and clonotypes were defined as unique nucleotide sequences. MiTCR v1.1 was used to align the clonotypes against IMGT TRBV, TRBD and TRBJ reference segments. The analysis was restricted to V-J combinations with a frequency above 0.0001, which together covered 99% to 99.2% of the repertoires. The TCS score was defined as F50 (clonal expansion) divided by E x V (chaos), with BLOSUM62-based TCRdist calculated between CDR3 peptides within each V-J. Welch's t-statistics and random forest reduced fewer than 600 V-J features to 10 to 15, which were used in a naive Bayes classifier (R e1071). In-frame beta chains were kept once TCRdb had trimmed the public reads at Q25 with fastp and called clones with MiXCR. Rows are combined by CDR3 protein, so each entry shows the most common genes and DNA. For this entry, the V and J calls and clone size follow TCRdb and not the study's own pipeline. Present in this sample are approximately 510,000 distinct CDR3 sequences, around 21% of which were seen just once. 26% of the sample belongs to the ten largest clones.

From cysteine to phenylalanine, the CDR3 is 12 amino acids long. The sequence is cut down to CDR3 DNA, 36 bases in frame from base 1. The germline V gene gives CDR1 as MDHEN and CDR2 as SYDVKM. Broader findings and caveats from the paper: In validation, progression to ophthalmopathy was predicted by the model with nearly 71% sensitivity and under 85% specificity, a median of around 5.9 months before onset. Sample size was not statistically predetermined, and investigators were not blinded to group allocation. A 13 V-J signature model separated ophthalmopathy from stable hyperthyroidism, with around 91% sensitivity and roughly 81% specificity in cross-validation and 80%/75% in testing. Most expanded thyroid clonotypes (frequency above 0.001) were also found in blood, which suggests that blood repertoires may mirror thyroid immune responses.

The rearrangement joined TRBV28 to TRBJ2-5, with a weak D call of TRBD2 (5 bases match). The sample taken for sequencing was blood. This receptor was identified in a man aged 18-30 years with Graves' hyperthyroidism. The sequenced DNA is TGTGCGAGGGAGATGTACCAAGAGACCCAGTACTTC. This sequence encodes CAREMYQETQYF.